The 10 T cell receptor beta chains in this list originate from one sample, sequenced in a study of OX40 agonist ivuxolimab in advanced cancers. Clones were sequenced by immunoSEQ multiplex PCR, and TCRdb holds only the in-frame ones, with some missing. The sample lists 50,000 to 65,000 clones, about 89% occurring once. The source was CD4+ or CD8+ T cells sorted from blood, collected in a trial of the OX40 agonist ivuxolimab. These receptors were collected from an adult with an advanced solid tumor such as melanoma, head and neck, liver or kidney cancer.

The CDR3 loop reads CASSQETQSGETQYF. CDR3 bases: TGTGCCAGCAGCCAAGAAACCCAGTCGGGGGAGACCCAGTACTTC. The chain employs TRBV4-2 and TRBJ2-5; weak D call: TRBD2 (5 bases). V lost 0 bases and J 5 bases, leaving 13 bases between the germline ends. CDR3 length: 15 amino acids. Germline V CDR1 and CDR2: LGHNA, YNFKEQ.

V usage is TRBV30 and J usage is TRBJ1-5; perhaps TRBD1 as D (5 bases). CDR3 length: 14 amino acids. V shed 5 bases and J shed 1 base, with 12 bases lying between them. The germline gives CDR1 GTSNPN, CDR2 SVGIG (reference sequence). The CDR3, as DNA: TGTGCCTGGGGCCCCGACAGAAGCAATCAGCCCCAGCATTTT. This translates into CAWGPDRSNQPQHF.

V is TRBV7-2 and J is TRBJ1-1; 7 bases line up with TRBD1. The CDR3 sequence is 18 residues long. J was trimmed by 3 bases and V by 4 bases; bases with no gene match: 17. The germline V gene encodes CDR1 SGHTA and CDR2 FQGNSA. This CDR3 reads CASSSRGGSWIEHTEAFF. The CDR3 DNA sequence: TGTGCCAGCAGCTCCAGGGGGGGGAGCTGGATCGAGCACACTGAAGCTTTCTTT.

The gene calls are TRBV7-3 and TRBJ1-6; TRBD1 might be the D (6 bases). Germline V gene sequence: CDR1 SGHTA, CDR2 FQGTGA. CDR3 length equals 15 residues. Trimming left V 2 bases short and J 8 bases short, with 13 bases between. The CDR3 coding sequence is TGTGCCAGCAGCTTAGATCCAGGGGATGATTCACCCCTCCACTTT. Translating gives CASSLDPGDDSPLHF.

In this sample, this clone turned up a few times. This rearrangement joins TRBV5-1 to TRBJ2-5; D not resolved. There are 15 residues in the CDR3. The germline V gene has CDR1 SGHRS and CDR2 YFSETQ. V dropped 4 bases and J dropped 0 bases, with 13 bases sitting between them. The CDR3: CASSVGGVDQETQYF. CDR3 nucleotide sequence: TGCGCCAGCAGCGTGGGTGGGGTGGACCAAGAGACCCAGTACTTC.

Only one count was recorded for this clone. The chain links TRBV30 to TRBJ2-3; possible D gene TRBD2, 5 bases. Looked up from germline, CDR1 is GTSNPN and CDR2 is SVGIG (reference sequence). Trimming removed 0 bases from V and 6 bases from J, with 13 bases in between. The CDR3 contains 14 residues. CDR3 bases: TGTGCCTGGAGTGTAAGACCTCGCGGGGATACGCAGTATTTT. Encoded protein: CAWSVRPRGDTQYF. The whole variable domain, remainder taken from reference TRBV30 and TRBJ2-3, is SQTIHQWPATLVQPVGSPLSLECTVEGTSNPNLYWYRQAAGRGLQLLFYSVGIGQISSEVPQNLSASRPQDRQFILSSKKLLLSDSGFYLCAWSVRPRGDTQYFGPGTRLTVL.

The chain combines TRBV19 with TRBJ2-2, with D perhaps matching TRBD1 (5 bases). The CDR3 runs 15 residues. The V end lost 3 bases, the J end lost 4 bases, and 12 bases lay between the germline ends. Germline CDR1 LNHDA, CDR2 SQIVND (reference sequence). CDR3 amino acids: CASSIGQGGTGELFF. CDR3 in DNA: TGTGCCAGTAGTATCGGGCAGGGTGGCACCGGGGAGCTGTTTTTT.

This rearrangement joins TRBV30 to TRBJ1-2; no clear D gene. Germline CDR1 reads GTSNPN; CDR2 reads SVGIG (reference sequence). V was shortened by 2 bases and J by 4 bases, with 14 bases between the two germline ends. The length of the CDR3 is 14 residues. The CDR3 here is CAWSPNRAIYGYTF. In DNA, the CDR3 is TGTGCCTGGAGTCCGAACCGGGCTATCTATGGCTACACCTTC.

V and J are TRBV30 and TRBJ1-3; possibly TRBD1 for D (6 bases). The V end lost 7 bases, the J end lost 1 base, and 8 bases lay between the germline ends. The CDR3 is made up of 12 amino acids. The germline V gene encodes CDR1 GTSNPN and CDR2 SVGIG (reference sequence). CDR3 bases: TGTGCCTACACAGGGTCTGGAAACACCATATATTTT. Amino acid sequence: CAYTGSGNTIYF.

The chain couples TRBV27 to TRBJ1-5, with no clear D. Germline CDR1 MNHEY, CDR2 SMNVEV (reference sequence). The V and J ends lost 1 base and 0 bases respectively, with 7 bases between them. CDR3 size: 15 residues. This CDR3 reads CASSLFGFSNQPQHF. The CDR3 DNA sequence: TGTGCCAGCAGTTTATTCGGCTTTAGCAATCAGCCCCAGCATTTT.